This is a list of T cell receptor beta chains from one sample in a study of regulatory dendritic cells for organ transplantation. TCRdb's table, derived via immunoSEQ multiplex PCR, lists solely in-frame clones and lacks some. This repertoire shows 25,000 to 35,000 clones, roughly 84% found once; its top ten account for approximately 0.43%. Specimen: naive CD8+ T cells from blood. The receptors originated from a human donor in good health. Both conserved end residues are part of each CDR3. A D gene is named only where the DNA matches it firmly. A clone size is listed for some rows: how often the clone was seen (once, few, many), or a class if it is expanded.

clone size: -; J gene: TRBJ2-7; V gene: TRBV7-9; D gene: TRBD1; CDR3 protein: CASSNQGQGMNEQYF; CDR3 DNA: TGTGCCAGCAGCAATCAAGGACAGGGGATGAACGAGCAGTACTTC
clone size: -; J gene: TRBJ2-4; V gene: TRBV6-6; D gene: -; CDR3 protein: CASSSGTDAKNIQYF; CDR3 DNA: TGTGCCAGCAGCTCGGGAACGGACGCCAAAAACATTCAGTACTTC
clone size: -; J gene: TRBJ2-7; V gene: TRBV5-6; D gene: TRBD1; CDR3 protein: CASSLAGGSEQYF; CDR3 DNA: TGTGCCAGCAGCTTGGCAGGGGGCAGCGAGCAGTACTTC
clone size: -; J gene: TRBJ2-3; V gene: TRBV6-5; D gene: TRBD2; CDR3 protein: CASSGSLADTDTQYF; CDR3 DNA: TGTGCCAGCAGTGGGTCACTAGCGGACACAGATACGCAGTATTTT
clone size: once; J gene: TRBJ1-1; V gene: TRBV5-1; D gene: -; CDR3 protein: CASSEGVRIEAFF; CDR3 DNA: TGCGCCAGCAGCGAGGGGGTTAGGATTGAAGCTTTCTTT
clone size: few; J gene: TRBJ2-7; V gene: TRBV7-6; D gene: -; CDR3 protein: CASSPDRRLSYEQYF; CDR3 DNA: TGTGCCAGCAGCCCGGACAGAAGGCTGTCCTACGAGCAGTACTTC
clone size: -; J gene: TRBJ1-4; V gene: TRBV2; D gene: -; CDR3 protein: CASSGATATNEKLFF; CDR3 DNA: TGTGCCAGCAGTGGAGCCACAGCAACTAATGAAAAACTGTTTTTT
clone size: -; J gene: TRBJ1-5; V gene: TRBV9; D gene: -; CDR3 protein: CASSVVRQDRTDQPRHF; CDR3 DNA: TGTGCCAGCAGCGTAGTTAGACAGGACCGTACGGATCAGCCCCGGCATTTT
clone size: -; J gene: TRBJ2-1; V gene: TRBV4-1; D gene: TRBD1; CDR3 protein: CASSQVAPQMTGGYYNEQFF; CDR3 DNA: TGCGCCAGCAGCCAAGTGGCCCCACAAATGACAGGGGGTTACTACAATGAGCAGTTCTTC
clone size: few; J gene: TRBJ2-4; V gene: TRBV11-3; D gene: -; CDR3 protein: CASSSRVAKNIQYF; CDR3 DNA: TGTGCCAGCAGCTCCAGGGTAGCCAAAAACATTCAGTACTTC
clone size: -; J gene: TRBJ1-4; V gene: TRBV11-2; D gene: TRBD1; CDR3 protein: CASSFHGQDRNEKLFF; CDR3 DNA: TGTGCCAGCAGCTTCCACGGACAGGACAGAAATGAAAAACTGTTTTTT
clone size: -; J gene: TRBJ1-4; V gene: TRBV5-6; D gene: TRBD1; CDR3 protein: CASSGGDREDF; CDR3 DNA: TGTGCCAGCAGCGGGGGGGACAGGGAGGATTTT
clone size: -; J gene: TRBJ1-2; V gene: TRBV5-6; D gene: TRBD1; CDR3 protein: CASSSVTGNYGYTF; CDR3 DNA: TGTGCCAGCAGCTCGGTGACAGGGAATTATGGCTACACCTTC
clone size: -; J gene: TRBJ2-5; V gene: TRBV4-1; D gene: TRBD2; CDR3 protein: CASSPRLAGLQETQYF; CDR3 DNA: TGCGCCAGCAGCCCCCGACTAGCGGGGCTCCAAGAGACCCAGTACTTC
clone size: -; J gene: TRBJ2-3; V gene: TRBV4-3; D gene: -; CDR3 protein: CASSQVSPDGQRPPDTQYF; CDR3 DNA: TGCGCCAGCAGCCAAGTTAGCCCCGATGGACAGCGACCACCAGATACGCAGTATTTT
clone size: -; J gene: TRBJ1-5; V gene: TRBV15; D gene: -; CDR3 protein: CATSRDRVNQPQHF; CDR3 DNA: TGTGCCACCAGTCGAGACAGAGTAAATCAGCCCCAGCATTTT
clone size: -; J gene: TRBJ1-6; V gene: TRBV6-5; D gene: -; CDR3 protein: CASGDQGRRSPLHF; CDR3 DNA: TGTGCCAGTGGAGATCAGGGCAGGCGGTCACCCCTCCACTTT